These T cell receptor beta chains were read from a single sample in a study of shared clonotypes between healthy human individuals. Data came from immunoSEQ multiplex PCR; TCRdb stores just in-frame clones and leaves some out. Of roughly 1,000,000 clones detected, about four fifths appear once; the ten largest clones hold around 0.47%. The material sequenced was memory CD4+ T cells from PBMCs. The receptors here all came from a man aged 18 to 29 in good health. Some clones in this sample may be carry-over from other donors' samples. CDR3s include the opening cysteine and the closing phenylalanine or tryptophan. The D gene is left open where the match is weak. Where a row states a size, it is once, few, many or the class of an expanded clone; other rows omit it.

DNA: TGTGCCAGCAGCGGGGCGGGAGCGGGGGAGACCCAGTACTTC
CDR3: CASSGAGAGETQYF
J: TRBJ2-5
V: TRBV28
D: TRBD2
size: .

DNA: TGTGCCAGCAGGGGACTAGTCACAGATACGCAGTATTTT
CDR3: CASRGLVTDTQYF
J: TRBJ2-3
V: TRBV11-2
D: TRBD2
size: .

DNA: TGTGCCACCAGCAGAGTGGATGGGGACAGAAAAAAACTGTTTTTT
CDR3: CATSRVDGDRKKLFF
J: TRBJ1-4
V: TRBV15
D: TRBD1
size: few

DNA: TGCGCCAGCAGCTTACAGACAGGGGGGAGTGAAAAACTGTTTTTT
CDR3: CASSLQTGGSEKLFF
J: TRBJ1-4
V: TRBV5-1
D: TRBD1
size: once

DNA: TGTGCCAGCAGCCCCCTGGGGGAGGGCACTGAAGCTTTCTTT
CDR3: CASSPLGEGTEAFF
J: TRBJ1-1
V: TRBV7-6
D: .
size: once

DNA: TGCAGTGCTAGCTGGGACAGTGAAGCTTTCTTT
CDR3: CSASWDSEAFF
J: TRBJ1-1
V: TRBV20-1
D: TRBD1
size: .

DNA: TGTGCCAGCAGTTACGTCGCGCCGGGATCCGAGCAGTACTTC
CDR3: CASSYVAPGSEQYF
J: TRBJ2-7
V: TRBV6-6
D: .
size: .

DNA: TGCGCCAGCAGCTTATACCAGTACCTGGCAGAGACCCAGTACTTC
CDR3: CASSLYQYLAETQYF
J: TRBJ2-5
V: TRBV5-1
D: .
size: .

DNA: TGTGCCAGCAGCGTAGGGGACACCAATTCCTACGAGCAGTACTTC
CDR3: CASSVGDTNSYEQYF
J: TRBJ2-7
V: TRBV9
D: .
size: .

DNA: TGTGCCAGCAGCTTCGCCATACCCCGGGGTAGACGCTCCTACAATGAGCAGTTCTTC
CDR3: CASSFAIPRGRRSYNEQFF
J: TRBJ2-1
V: TRBV11-2
D: .
size: .

DNA: TGTGCCAGCAGCCAAGATCAGGGTTCCACCTACGAGCAGTACTTC
CDR3: CASSQDQGSTYEQYF
J: TRBJ2-7
V: TRBV4-2
D: .
size: .

DNA: TGCGCCAGCAGCTTGGGCGACAGTACAGATACGCAGTATTTT
CDR3: CASSLGDSTDTQYF
J: TRBJ2-3
V: TRBV5-1
D: .
size: .

DNA: TGTGCCTGGAGTGTAGCTGCAGGCACCGGGGAGCTGTTTTTT
CDR3: CAWSVAAGTGELFF
J: TRBJ2-2
V: TRBV30
D: .
size: .

DNA: TGCAGCGTTGAAGGGACAGGGGCTAACTATGGCTACACCTTC
CDR3: CSVEGTGANYGYTF
J: TRBJ1-2
V: TRBV29-1
D: TRBD1
size: once

DNA: TGTGCCAGCAGTTCGCTAGGGGGGACGGTCTCCTACGAGCAGTACTTC
CDR3: CASSSLGGTVSYEQYF
J: TRBJ2-7
V: TRBV28
D: .
size: .

DNA: TGTGCCAGCAGTCGCTGGGACGGTGGGTCCCGCAATGAGCAGTTCTTC
CDR3: CASSRWDGGSRNEQFF
J: TRBJ2-1
V: TRBV25-1
D: .
size: .

DNA: TGTGCCAGCTCACCCCCTAGCGCAACCTACGAGCAGTACTTC
CDR3: CASSPPSATYEQYF
J: TRBJ2-7
V: TRBV18
D: .
size: .

DNA: TGTGCCAGCAGCCGCTCCAGGGGCGGGAGGGGGGAGACCCAGTACTTC
CDR3: CASSRSRGGRGETQYF
J: TRBJ2-5
V: TRBV9
D: TRBD2
size: .

DNA: TGCGCCAGCAGCTTGGGGGGAGGTTTAGGCCCAGATACGCAGTATTTT
CDR3: CASSLGGGLGPDTQYF
J: TRBJ2-3
V: TRBV5-1
D: .
size: once

DNA: TGTGCCATCAGGAGTTCGGACTCTGGAAACACCATATATTTT
CDR3: CAIRSSDSGNTIYF
J: TRBJ1-3
V: TRBV19
D: .
size: .

DNA: TGCGCCAGCAGCTTGGATCGGCTCACTGAAGCTTTCTTT
CDR3: CASSLDRLTEAFF
J: TRBJ1-1
V: TRBV5-1
D: .
size: .

DNA: TGTGCCAGCAGCTCGGGGACAGGATTGCCCGGGGCCAACGTCCTGACTTTC
CDR3: CASSSGTGLPGANVLTF
J: TRBJ2-6
V: TRBV7-9
D: TRBD1
size: .

DNA: TGTGCCAGCTCTCGGTGGTGGAACACTGAAGCTTTCTTT
CDR3: CASSRWWNTEAFF
J: TRBJ1-1
V: TRBV6-4
D: .
size: .

DNA: TGTGCCAGCAAGAGAAGAGGGGACAGGGGATCAGATACGCAGTATTTT
CDR3: CASKRRGDRGSDTQYF
J: TRBJ2-3
V: TRBV28
D: TRBD1
size: few

DNA: TGTGCCAGCAGCCTGACTAGCGGGTCTAGCACAGATACGCAGTATTTT
CDR3: CASSLTSGSSTDTQYF
J: TRBJ2-3
V: TRBV7-3
D: TRBD2
size: .

DNA: TGTGCCAGCAGTGAGGGGTCTTCCAAGAGCTACGAGCAGTACTTC
CDR3: CASSEGSSKSYEQYF
J: TRBJ2-7
V: TRBV2
D: .
size: .

DNA: TGTGCCAGTAGTATTTCCCTGAGAGATACGCAGTATTTT
CDR3: CASSISLRDTQYF
J: TRBJ2-3
V: TRBV19
D: .
size: .

DNA: TGTGCCAGCAGGTCGGATGGAAACACCATATATTTT
CDR3: CASRSDGNTIYF
J: TRBJ1-3
V: TRBV5-5
D: .
size: .

DNA: TGTGCCAGCAGTTTAGGGGTATTTCAGCCCCAGCATTTT
CDR3: CASSLGVFQPQHF
J: TRBJ1-5
V: TRBV28
D: .
size: .

DNA: TGTGCCAGCAGCTTAGTTCTAGCGGGAGTGTCTGAGACCCAGTACTTC
CDR3: CASSLVLAGVSETQYF
J: TRBJ2-5
V: TRBV7-9
D: TRBD2
size: .

DNA: TGTGCCAGCAGATTGGGACGCCAATCAGGAGATACGCAGTATTTT
CDR3: CASRLGRQSGDTQYF
J: TRBJ2-3
V: TRBV6-5
D: .
size: once

DNA: TGTGCCAGCAGCCCGGGGGGACAGGGTGGCTACACCTTC
CDR3: CASSPGGQGGYTF
J: TRBJ1-2
V: TRBV6-6
D: TRBD1
size: .

DNA: TGTGCCAGCTCGGAGGGGCGCGGCAATCAGCCCCAGCATTTT
CDR3: CASSEGRGNQPQHF
J: TRBJ1-5
V: TRBV18
D: .
size: .

DNA: TGTGCCAGCAGCGCCCGTCGGACAGGGGGTTTCGAGGAGACCCAGTACTTC
CDR3: CASSARRTGGFEETQYF
J: TRBJ2-5
V: TRBV5-8
D: TRBD1
size: .

DNA: TGTGCCAGCAGGAGGGACTATGGCTACACCTTC
CDR3: CASRRDYGYTF
J: TRBJ1-2
V: TRBV2
D: .
size: .

DNA: TGTGCCAGCAGCTCTCGACTAGCGGGAGGGTACGAGCAGTACTTC
CDR3: CASSSRLAGGYEQYF
J: TRBJ2-7
V: TRBV7-2
D: TRBD2
size: .

DNA: TGTGCCAGCAGCTTGGGGTACGGAAACACCATATATTTT
CDR3: CASSLGYGNTIYF
J: TRBJ1-3
V: TRBV28
D: .
size: .

DNA: TGTGCCAGCTCACCACCATCGACCCGAAACACTGAAGCTTTCTTT
CDR3: CASSPPSTRNTEAFF
J: TRBJ1-1
V: TRBV18
D: .
size: .

DNA: TGTGCCAGCAGCCCTGGGGGAGAACGGGGGGACTCCTACGAGCAGTACTTC
CDR3: CASSPGGERGDSYEQYF
J: TRBJ2-7
V: TRBV28
D: TRBD2
size: .

DNA: TGTGCCAGCGTTGTGGGGGTTAACTATGGCTACACCTTC
CDR3: CASVVGVNYGYTF
J: TRBJ1-2
V: TRBV7-2
D: .
size: .

DNA: TGTGCCAGCAAGGTACCGGGGGTTCGCGGCTACACCTTC
CDR3: CASKVPGVRGYTF
J: TRBJ1-2
V: TRBV27
D: .
size: .

DNA: TGTGCCTGGAGTCTTGGGAGGGCACAAGATACGCAGTATTTT
CDR3: CAWSLGRAQDTQYF
J: TRBJ2-3
V: TRBV30
D: TRBD2
size: .

DNA: TGCGCCAGCAGCGTGGGAGAGGGAGAGACCCAGTACTTC
CDR3: CASSVGEGETQYF
J: TRBJ2-5
V: TRBV5-1
D: .
size: .

DNA: TGTGCCAGCAGCCCATGGACAGATAGCACAGATACGCAGTATTTT
CDR3: CASSPWTDSTDTQYF
J: TRBJ2-3
V: TRBV11-2
D: .
size: .

DNA: TGCGCCAGCAGCCCAAGCGGGAGGCGGGACAATGAGCAGTTCTTC
CDR3: CASSPSGRRDNEQFF
J: TRBJ2-1
V: TRBV5-1
D: TRBD2
size: .

DNA: TGCAGCGTTACGGAGGACAGCTACGAGCAGTACTTC
CDR3: CSVTEDSYEQYF
J: TRBJ2-7
V: TRBV29-1
D: .
size: .

DNA: TGCGCCAGCACCCCACGGGCTAGCGGTTCCTACGAGCAGTACTTC
CDR3: CASTPRASGSYEQYF
J: TRBJ2-7
V: TRBV5-1
D: TRBD2
size: .

DNA: TGTGCCAGCAGCACACGGACCAACGACTATATCAAAGAGACCCAGTACTTC
CDR3: CASSTRTNDYIKETQYF
J: TRBJ2-5
V: TRBV11-2
D: .
size: .

DNA: TGTGCCAGCAGCGTCAAGGGACAGGGGGGCCCTGATACGCAGTATTTT
CDR3: CASSVKGQGGPDTQYF
J: TRBJ2-3
V: TRBV11-2
D: TRBD1
size: .

DNA: TGTGCCAGCAGCTTAGCTGGGGGGCAGGGTCGCAGGACCCAGTACTTC
CDR3: CASSLAGGQGRRTQYF
J: TRBJ2-5
V: TRBV7-2
D: .
size: .

DNA: TGTGCCAGCAGTTTAGGGCTAGCGGAGGCCACCGGGGAGCTGTTTTTT
CDR3: CASSLGLAEATGELFF
J: TRBJ2-2
V: TRBV27
D: TRBD2
size: .

DNA: TGTGCCAGCAGTTCTACAGGGGGCGCAGATACGCAGTATTTT
CDR3: CASSSTGGADTQYF
J: TRBJ2-3
V: TRBV28
D: TRBD1
size: .

DNA: TGTGCCAGCAGTTTCTTGGGCCCTGGCGGGGCTCACAACTATGGCTACACCTTC
CDR3: CASSFLGPGGAHNYGYTF
J: TRBJ1-2
V: TRBV27
D: .
size: .